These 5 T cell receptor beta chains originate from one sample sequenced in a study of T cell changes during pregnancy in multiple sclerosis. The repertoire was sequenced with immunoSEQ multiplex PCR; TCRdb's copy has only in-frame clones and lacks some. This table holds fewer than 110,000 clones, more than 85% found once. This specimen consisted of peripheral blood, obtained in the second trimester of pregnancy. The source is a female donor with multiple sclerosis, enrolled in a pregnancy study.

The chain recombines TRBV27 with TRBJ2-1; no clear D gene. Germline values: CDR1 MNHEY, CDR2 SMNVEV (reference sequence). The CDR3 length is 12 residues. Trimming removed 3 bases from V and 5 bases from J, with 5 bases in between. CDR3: CASSFLDNEQFF. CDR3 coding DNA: TGTGCCAGCAGTTTTTTAGACAATGAGCAGTTCTTC.

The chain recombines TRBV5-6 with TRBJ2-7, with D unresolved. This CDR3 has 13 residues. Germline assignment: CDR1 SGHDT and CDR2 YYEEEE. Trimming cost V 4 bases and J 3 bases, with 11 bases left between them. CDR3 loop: CASSPRHVYEQYF. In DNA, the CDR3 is TGTGCCAGCAGCCCCCGACACGTCTACGAGCAGTACTTC. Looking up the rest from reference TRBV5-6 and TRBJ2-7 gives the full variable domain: DAGVTQSPTHLIKTRGQQVTLRCSPKSGHDTVSWYQQALGQGPQFIFQYYEEEERQRGNFPDRFSGHQFPNYSSELNVNALLLGDSALYLCASSPRHVYEQYFGPGTRLTVT.

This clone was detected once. The CDR3 coding sequence is TGTGCCAGCAGCCATATAGCGGGAGGTTTCACCGGGGAGCTGTTTTTT. Encoded protein: CASSHIAGGFTGELFF. The chain is built from TRBV14 and TRBJ2-2, with TRBD2 matching over 10 bases. The CDR3 runs to 16 residues. Trimming removed 3 bases from V and 4 bases from J; junction bases left unmatched: 5. CDR1 is SGHDN, CDR2 FVKESK, per germline. Filled out from reference TRBV14 and TRBJ2-2, the complete variable domain reads EAGVTQFPSHSVIEKGQTVTLRCDPISGHDNLYWYRRVMGKEIKFLLHFVKESKQDESGMPNNRFLAERTGGTYSTLKVQPAELEDSGVYFCASSHIAGGFTGELFFGEGSRLTVL.

The CDR3 DNA follows: TGTGCCAGCAGCCCCTCAGGACAGGGGGTGGGCTACGAGCAGTACTTC. Translating gives CASSPSGQGVGYEQYF. This rearrangement joins TRBV7-2 to TRBJ2-7; the match to TRBD1 covers 10 bases. Germline-derived CDR1 and CDR2 are SGHTA and FQGNSA. The V gene end was trimmed by 5 bases and the J gene end by 3 bases; junction bases not matched to a gene: 10. This CDR3 has 16 amino acids. Complete variable domain (other parts from reference TRBV7-2 and TRBJ2-7): GAGVSQSPSNKVTEKGKDVELRCDPISGHTALYWYRQSLGQGLEFLIYFQGNSAPDKSGLPSDRFSAERTGGSVSTLTIQRTQQEDSAVYLCASSPSGQGVGYEQYFGPGTRLTVT.

The CDR3 here is CASSQVAGSSYNEQFF. As DNA, the CDR3 is TGTGCCAGCAGCCAAGTTGCGGGAAGCTCCTACAATGAGCAGTTCTTC. The V and J genes are TRBV14 and TRBJ2-1, with D maybe TRBD2 (6 bases). The CDR3 totals 16 residues. Germline CDR1 is SGHDN and CDR2 is FVKESK. The ends were cut back, 1 base at V and 0 bases at J, with 10 bases in the middle.